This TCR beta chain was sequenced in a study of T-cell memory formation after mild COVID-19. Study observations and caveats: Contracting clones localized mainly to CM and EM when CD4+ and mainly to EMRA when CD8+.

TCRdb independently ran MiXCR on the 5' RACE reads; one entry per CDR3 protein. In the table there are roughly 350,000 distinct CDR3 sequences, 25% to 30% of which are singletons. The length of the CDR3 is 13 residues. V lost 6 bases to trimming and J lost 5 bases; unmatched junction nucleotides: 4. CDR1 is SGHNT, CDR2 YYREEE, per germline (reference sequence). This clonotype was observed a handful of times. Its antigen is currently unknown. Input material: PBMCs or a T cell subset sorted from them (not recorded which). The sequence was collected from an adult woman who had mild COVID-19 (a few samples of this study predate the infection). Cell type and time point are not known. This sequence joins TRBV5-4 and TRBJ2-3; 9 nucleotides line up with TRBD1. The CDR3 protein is CASMGQGGDTQYF. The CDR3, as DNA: TGTGCCAGCATGGGACAGGGTGGAGATACGCAGTATTTT.